This TCR beta chain was documented in a study of spatial heterogeneity in lung cancer. Study background: The study observed each unique TCR and UMI combination more than ten times on average in raw reads.

Germline V lookup: CDR1 DFQATT, CDR2 SNEGSKA (reference sequence). After removal of 2 bases from V and 5 bases from J, the junction contained 4 bases not matched to a gene. This CDR3 is 14 amino acids long. In TCRdb, the 5' RACE reads were re-called with MiXCR into one record per CDR3 protein. The data hold more than 80,000 distinct CDR3 sequences, with less than 15% observed a single time. The sample's time point: sample taken at primary tumor resection. Tumor, nontumor lung or frozen PBMC supplied whole RNA, sequenced without sorting. This chain uses TRBV20-1 with TRBJ2-5, with 11 bases aligning to TRBD2. This specimen was PBMCs, taken at surgery. The TCR sequence derives from a male donor with early-stage non-small cell lung cancer. In nucleotides, the CDR3 is TGCAGTGCTAGATCTAGCGGGAGGACCGAGACCCAGTACTTC. This translates into CSARSSGRTETQYF.